These 11 T cell receptor beta chains were sequenced from one sample in a study of OX40 agonist ivuxolimab in advanced cancers. This table comes from immunoSEQ multiplex PCR, and its TCRdb copy is limited to in-frame clones, with some not included. The data show roughly 49,000 clones, about four fifths seen once. The input for sequencing was CD4+ or CD8+ T cells sorted from blood, taken in a trial of the OX40 agonist ivuxolimab. These receptors all come from an adult with an advanced solid tumor such as melanoma, head and neck, liver or kidney cancer.

Only a few counts were recorded for this clone. The V gene is TRBV7-2, the J gene TRBJ2-1; 8 positions agree with TRBD1. J gave up 9 bases and V 1 base, and 5 bases lay outside the gene matches. This CDR3 region has 14 residues. The V gene's germline CDR1 is SGHTA and CDR2 FQGNSA. CDR3 sequence reads: CASSLDWTGTEQFF. In DNA form, the CDR3 reads TGTGCCAGCAGCTTAGATTGGACAGGGACTGAGCAGTTCTTC.

The gene calls are TRBV5-5 and TRBJ1-2; 9 bases map to TRBD1. J lost 4 bases, V lost 5 bases, and 12 bases had no gene match. Germline V gives CDR1 SGHKS, CDR2 YYEKEE (reference sequence). CDR3 size: 16 residues. CDR3 protein: CASSHTGGESIYGYTF. For the CDR3, the DNA is TGTGCCAGCAGTCATACAGGGGGCGAATCTATCTATGGCTACACCTTC.

The rearrangement links TRBV6-1 to TRBJ2-7; 8 bases match TRBD1. Germline-derived CDR1 and CDR2 are MNHNS and SASEGT. The CDR3 spans 14 residues. J was trimmed by 5 bases and V by 6 bases; bases with no gene match: 9. CDR3 region: CASSPTGTGNEQYF. CDR3 nucleotides: TGTGCCAGCAGCCCGACCGGGACAGGTAACGAGCAGTACTTC.

A remark on this clone: This sample includes further DNA sequences coding for the same CDR3. The rearrangement links TRBV7-8 to TRBJ2-2; D is undetermined. Looked up from germline, CDR1 is SGHVS and CDR2 is FQNEAQ. Trimming stripped 4 bases from V and 0 bases from J, with 6 bases between. The CDR3 is 14 residues long. CDR3 DNA sequence: TGTGCCAGCAGCTCGGGCCCGAACACCGGGGAGCTGTTTTTT. Translation gives CASSSGPNTGELFF.

The V gene is TRBV6-9, the J gene TRBJ2-1, with a tentative D call TRBD2 (5 bases). The germline V and J ends were trimmed by 2 bases and 2 bases, with 10 bases remaining between them. The CDR3 has 15 amino acids. The germline gives CDR1 MNHGY, CDR2 SVAAGI. The chain's CDR3 is CASSYGLAAYNEQFF. In nucleotides, the CDR3 is TGTGCCAGCAGTTATGGTCTAGCTGCCTACAATGAGCAGTTCTTC.

The chain carries TRBV27 and TRBJ2-1, with 8 bases aligning to TRBD2. The CDR3 is 13 residues long. CDR1 is MNHEY and CDR2 is SMNVEV in the germline V gene (reference sequence). The V segment lost 8 bases and the J segment 9 bases; nucleotides outside the gene matches: 9. The CDR3 loop is CASGPSGGGEQFF. CDR3 nucleotides: TGTGCCAGCGGACCTTCGGGAGGGGGTGAGCAGTTCTTC.

The V gene is TRBV27, the J gene TRBJ2-3; 13 bases align to TRBD2. V lost 5 bases, J lost 5 bases, and 7 bases stayed unmatched. Germline CDR1 is MNHEY and CDR2 is SMNVEV (reference sequence). This CDR3 region has 16 residues. The CDR3 DNA sequence: TGTGCCAGCAGTGTACTAGCGGGAGGGCCCGGAGATACGCAGTATTTT. Translation: CASSVLAGGPGDTQYF.

The genes are TRBV19 and TRBJ2-4; no clear D gene. The CDR3 loop spans 15 amino acids. Trimming cost V 5 bases and J 0 bases, with 11 bases left between them. The V gene's germline CDR1 is LNHDA and CDR2 SQIVND (reference sequence). CDR3 DNA sequence: TGTGCCAGTAGTGAGAGATATCTAGCCAAAAACATTCAGTACTTC. This gives the protein CASSERYLAKNIQYF.

The CDR3 DNA is TGTGCCAGCAGTTACGGGTCGGAAGCTTTCTTT. This codes for CASSYGSEAFF. V usage is TRBV6-1 and J usage is TRBJ1-1; unclear D gene. Trimming removed 5 bases at V and 8 bases at J, with 9 bases between. This CDR3 is built from 11 residues. Looked up from germline, CDR1 is MNHNS and CDR2 is SASEGT.

The V gene is TRBV4-2, the J gene TRBJ2-6; TRBD1 matches 7 bases. The CDR3 has 22 amino acids. Germline CDR1 LGHNA, CDR2 YNFKEQ. The trim removed 0 bases at V and 1 base at J, leaving 18 bases unmatched. CDR3 protein: CASSQDSGIPGQLFSGANVLTF. CDR3 in DNA: TGTGCCAGCAGCCAAGATTCGGGGATACCGGGACAGCTTTTTTCTGGGGCCAACGTCCTGACTTTC.

This clone was detected only a few times. The rearrangement uses TRBV30 and TRBJ2-7; D gene ambiguous. Deletions cut 5 bases from V and 0 bases from J, with 8 bases between. Germline assignment: CDR1 GTSNPN and CDR2 SVGIG (reference sequence). This CDR3 has 12 residues. CDR3 coding DNA: TGTGCCTGGGGCAGTAGCTCCTACGAGCAGTACTTC. This gives the protein CAWGSSSYEQYF.